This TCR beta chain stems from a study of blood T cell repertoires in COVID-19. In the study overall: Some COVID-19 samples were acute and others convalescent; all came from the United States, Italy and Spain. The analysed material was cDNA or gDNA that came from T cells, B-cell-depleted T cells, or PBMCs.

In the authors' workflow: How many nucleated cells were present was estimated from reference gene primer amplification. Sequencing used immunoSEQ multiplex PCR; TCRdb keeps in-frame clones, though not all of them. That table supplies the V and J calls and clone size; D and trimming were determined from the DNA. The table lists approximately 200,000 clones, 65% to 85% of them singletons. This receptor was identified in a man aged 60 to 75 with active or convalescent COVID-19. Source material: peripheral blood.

This CDR3 reads CASSLGVGTSANEKLFF. CDR3 in DNA: TGTGCCAGCAGCTTAGGGGTAGGGACATCGGCTAATGAAAAACTGTTTTTT. The chain joins TRBV7-9 to TRBJ1-4; TRBD1 might be the D (6 bases). Deletions cut 1 base from V and 3 bases from J, with 15 bases between. This CDR3 has 17 amino acids. Germline V gene sequence: CDR1 SEHNR, CDR2 FQNEAQ (reference sequence).